A single sample is the source of the 2 T cell receptor beta chains below, sequenced in a study of T cell responses to AZD1222 COVID-19 vaccine. This table comes from immunoSEQ multiplex PCR, and its TCRdb copy is limited to in-frame clones, with some not included. Counted here are some 96,000 clones, about 87% occurring once; the ten biggest clones make up around 1.8%. The material was peripheral blood, obtained on day 0 of AZD1222 vaccination. These receptors were collected from an adult in good health.

This clone was seen just once. J is TRBJ1-1 and V is TRBV7-9; D ambiguous. The CDR3 covers 12 residues. From germline, CDR1 is SEHNR and CDR2 FQNEAQ (reference sequence). With 5 bases removed from V and 3 bases from J, the gap between germline ends came to 7 bases. This CDR3 is CASSPIDTEAFF. The CDR3 DNA follows: TGTGCCAGCAGCCCGATCGACACTGAAGCTTTCTTT.

In its sample, this clone was seen a few times. The J gene is TRBJ1-5, the V gene TRBV21-1; no check of the table's D call, TRBD1, against the DNA was made. TRBV21-1 has pseudogene status. The CDR3 is made up of 17 amino acids. As DNA, the CDR3 is TGTGCCAGCAGCAGGGCGGGGACAGGGGGCGAAGGGCAGCCCCAGCATTTT. It yields the protein CASSRAGTGGEGQPQHF.